One sample yielded the 32 T cell receptor beta chains listed below, sequenced in a study of T cells in Graves' hyperthyroidism and ophthalmopathy. RNA transcripts were the template for amplifying TCR beta CDR3 regions. HTBI primers were used for first-round RT-PCR of the TCR CDR3. In TCRdb, the multiplex PCR reads were re-called with MiXCR into one record per CDR3 protein. The table records about 500,000 distinct CDR3 sequences, around 43% of them present only once. The sequenced sample was peripheral blood or thyroid tissue (not recorded which). Source of these receptors: an adult woman with Graves' disease, either hyperthyroidism or ophthalmopathy (not recorded which).

This chain connects TRBV9 to TRBJ2-3; tentatively, D is TRBD2 (5 bases). V dropped 4 bases and J dropped 1 base, with 16 bases sitting between them. The CDR3 loop spans 16 amino acids. Germline assignment: CDR1 SGDLS and CDR2 YYNGEE. The CDR3 sequence is CASSSPSGLGTDTQYF. The CDR3 DNA reads as TGTGCCAGCAGCTCACCCAGCGGTCTGGGCACAGATACGCAGTATTTT.

There are a few counts of this clonotype. This may come from a read error, since a much larger clone is one base off. The rearrangement joins TRBV14 to TRBJ2-5; 9 bases match TRBD1. The CDR3 is made up of 14 amino acids. From germline, CDR1 is SGHDN and CDR2 FVKESK. CDR3: CASSQKRITGQGNF. Here the CDR3 DNA reads TGTGCCAGCAGCCAAAAGAGGATTACAGGACAGGGGAACTTC.

For this clonotype: Because the CDR3 is missing its conserved closing phenylalanine or tryptophan, this is likely a read error. Because the CDR3's place on the DNA is in doubt, the DNA is left out and the CDR3 is given as listed by TCRdb. CDR3 sequence reads: CASSDLGGAAPI. The chain links TRBV2 to TRBJ1-4; the table's D call, TRBD1, has no DNA check behind it. The CDR3 numbers 12 amino acids, ends counted. Germline values: CDR1 SNHLY, CDR2 FYNNEI.

This clonotype was seen just once. It is likely a read error, because the conserved phenylalanine at the end of the CDR3 is missing. The DNA is left out, because the CDR3 cannot be placed on it with certainty; the CDR3 is given as TCRdb lists it. The CDR3 loop reads CASKTGLAGTY. V gene TRBV12-3 or TRBV12-4 combines with J gene TRBJ2-6; TRBD2, the table's D call, lacks a check against the DNA. The CDR3 contains 11 residues when both ends are counted.

This sequence joins TRBV19 and TRBJ1-5; TRBD1 is a possible D gene (6 bases). In germline, CDR1 is LNHDA, CDR2 SQIVND (reference sequence). The V end lost 7 bases, the J end lost 2 bases, and 12 bases lay between the germline ends. This CDR3 has 14 amino acids. This chain's CDR3 is CASMLGAGNQPQHF. The CDR3 DNA is TGTGCCAGTATGCTGGGGGCCGGCAATCAGCCCCAGCATTTT.

The chain couples TRBV20-1 to TRBJ1-3; D may be TRBD1 (5 bases). The CDR3 extends over 14 amino acids. The germline V and J ends were trimmed by 2 bases and 2 bases, with 10 bases remaining between them. The germline gives CDR1 DFQATT, CDR2 SNEGSKA (reference sequence). The CDR3 reads CSARPGLAGNTIYF. The CDR3 DNA reads TGCAGTGCTAGACCGGGACTAGCTGGAAACACCATATATTTT.

This chain connects TRBV2 to TRBJ1-2; 12 bases match TRBD1. This CDR3 has 14 amino acids. V gave up 3 bases and J gave up 8 bases; unmatched junction bases: 4. Germline loops: CDR1 SNHLY, CDR2 FYNNEI. CDR3 bases: TGTGCCAGCAGTGAGGGGACAGGGGGCTTGGGCTACACCTTC. This encodes CASSEGTGGLGYTF.

Notes on this clonotype: Its ends do not fully match the called genes, so a read error is possible. This rearrangement joins TRBV6-4 to TRBJ1-1; D remains unclear. CDR3 length: 15 amino acids. Germline-derived CDR1 and CDR2 are MRHNA and SNTAGT. CDR3 coding DNA: TGTGCCAGCAGTGACCCGACTAGCGGGAGCACTGAGGCTTTCTTT. Its protein product is CASSDPTSGSTEAFF.

V is TRBV7-2 and J is TRBJ2-7, with no clear D. The CDR3 spans 13 residues. The germline gives CDR1 SGHTA, CDR2 FQGNSA. Trimming pared 5 bases from V and 4 bases from J, leaving 12 bases between. The CDR3 DNA reads as TGTGCCAGCAGCCAATTTTTGGGGTACGAGCAGTACTTC. Protein: CASSQFLGYEQYF.

This clonotype was counted a few times. This chain uses TRBV20-1 with TRBJ2-5, with 8 bases fitting TRBD2. Germline CDR1 is DFQATT and CDR2 is SNEGSKA (reference sequence). J lost 3 bases, V lost 3 bases, and 6 bases had no gene match. CDR3 length: 14 amino acids. CDR3 DNA sequence: TGCAGTGCTAGGAGCGGGGGCTATAAAGAGACCCAGTACTTC. It specifies CSARSGGYKETQYF.

This clonotype was detected ten times or more. The rearrangement joins TRBV4-1 to TRBJ1-1, with unresolved D. Trimming pared 5 bases from V and 0 bases from J, leaving 7 bases between. Per germline, CDR1 MGHRA and CDR2 YSYEKL. The CDR3 extends over 13 amino acids. The DNA of the CDR3 is TGCGCCAGCAGCTCTCGATTGAACACTGAAGCTTTCTTT. It codes for CASSSRLNTEAFF.

The sample holds many counts of this clonotype. The chain joins TRBV20-1 to TRBJ1-5; a possible D gene is TRBD1 (5 bases). V shed 2 bases and J shed 2 bases, with 10 bases lying between them. CDR3 length equals 14 residues. Per germline, CDR1 DFQATT and CDR2 SNEGSKA (reference sequence). The CDR3 sequence is CSARWDGGNQPQHF. CDR3 coding DNA: TGCAGTGCTAGATGGGACGGGGGCAATCAGCCCCAGCATTTT.

This clonotype was recorded many times. This CDR3 is CASSRTSGSSGANVLTF. Here the CDR3 DNA reads TGTGCCAGTAGTAGGACATCGGGCTCCTCTGGGGCCAACGTCCTGACTTTC. The chain recombines TRBV19 with TRBJ2-6, with D maybe TRBD1 (5 bases). Germline CDR1 reads LNHDA; CDR2 reads SQIVND (reference sequence). Trimming left V 4 bases short and J 0 bases short, with 13 bases between. CDR3 size: 17 residues.

This clonotype has more than one count but fewer than ten. This chain joins TRBV7-9 and TRBJ1-5; possible D gene TRBD1, 5 bases. The CDR3 consists of 12 residues. With 8 bases removed from V and 9 bases from J, the gap between germline ends came to 14 bases. CDR1 is SEHNR and CDR2 is FQNEAQ in the germline V gene (reference sequence). DNA of the CDR3: TGTGCCAGCGGGGAGGGGAGCGGGCCCCAGCATTTT. As protein: CASGEGSGPQHF.

This clonotype was observed at least ten times. The chain recombines TRBV2 with TRBJ2-7; D remains unclear. V gave up 4 bases and J gave up 3 bases, with 10 bases separating them. The CDR3 is 13 amino acids. CDR1 and CDR2 from the germline V gene are SNHLY and FYNNEI. For the CDR3, the DNA is TGTGCCAGCAGTGCCGGCCGGAGCTACGAGCAGTACTTC. Its protein is CASSAGRSYEQYF. The variable domain in full, with the rest retrieved from reference TRBV2 and TRBJ2-7, is EPEVTQTPSHQVTQMGQEVILRCVPISNHLYFYWYRQILGQKVEFLVSFYNNEISEKSEIFDDQFSVERPDGSNFTLKIRSTKLEDSAMYFCASSAGRSYEQYFGPGTRLTVT.

This clonotype was seen many times. The rearrangement uses TRBV6-4 and TRBJ1-2; D is perhaps TRBD1 (6 bases). The CDR3 is 15 amino acids. Germline V gives CDR1 MRHNA, CDR2 SNTAGT. Trimming removed 0 bases from V and 5 bases from J, with 13 bases in between. The CDR3 sequence: CASSDSVDSTYGYTF. CDR3 bases: TGTGCCAGCAGTGACTCCGTGGACAGTACATATGGCTACACCTTC.

The chain links TRBV11-2 to TRBJ2-7, with 9 nucleotides matching TRBD1. V lost 1 base to trimming and J lost 5 bases; unmatched junction nucleotides: 6. The CDR3 runs 15 residues. Germline assignment: CDR1 SGHAT and CDR2 FQNNGV. The DNA for the CDR3 is TGTGCCAGCAGCTTAGGAGGGACAGGGTCCCACGAGCAGTACTTC. Protein product: CASSLGGTGSHEQYF.

This clonotype was recorded many times. The chain carries TRBV2 and TRBJ1-2; D may be TRBD1 (6 bases). From germline, CDR1 is SNHLY and CDR2 FYNNEI. V was pared by 3 bases and J by 4 bases, with 27 bases between. CDR3 size: 19 residues. The CDR3, as DNA: TGTGCCAGCAGTGAGGTCAGGACCGGGGGCGAGGGGGATCGCTATGGCTACACCTTC. Translation: CASSEVRTGGEGDRYGYTF.

The chain recombines TRBV7-8 with TRBJ1-1; unclear D gene. CDR3 length equals 14 residues. V was trimmed by 6 bases and J by 5 bases, leaving 16 bases between them. Germline assignment: CDR1 SGHVS and CDR2 FQNEAQ. The CDR3 DNA reads as TGTGCCAGCAGAGTGCGCACCGGGGAGACTGAAGCTTTCTTT. Amino acids: CASRVRTGETEAFF.

The chain links TRBV5-1 to TRBJ2-7; 7 bases align to TRBD1. Germline-derived CDR1 and CDR2 are SGHRS and YFSETQ. With V trimmed by 3 bases and J by 2 bases, 5 bases remained unmatched. This CDR3 has 14 amino acids. CDR3 sequence reads: CASSSGQATYEQYF. The CDR3 coding sequence is TGCGCCAGCAGCTCTGGACAGGCAACCTACGAGCAGTACTTC.

The genes are TRBV7-3 and TRBJ2-6; D ambiguous. Germline V lookup: CDR1 SGHTA, CDR2 FQGTGA. Between the trimmed V and J ends, which lost 9 bases and 0 bases, there was a span of 3 bases. The CDR3 spans 12 residues. The CDR3 DNA reads TGTGCCAGTTTCTCTGGGGCCAACGTCCTGACTTTC. It codes for CASFSGANVLTF.

This rearrangement joins TRBV4-1 to TRBJ2-6, with D hard to call. Germline CDR1 reads MGHRA; CDR2 reads YSYEKL. Trimming cost V 0 bases and J 1 base, with 16 bases left between them. The CDR3 runs 19 residues. The CDR3 bases are TGCGCCAGCAGCCAAGATCGCCAGGTGGGAAAATCTGGGGCCAACGTCCTGACTTTC. Translated, it gives CASSQDRQVGKSGANVLTF.

This rearrangement joins TRBV25-1 to TRBJ1-4, with 7 positions matching TRBD1. V trimming: 6 bases; J trimming: 7 bases; junction bases outside the gene matches: 11. This CDR3 is 15 amino acids long. Germline V gene lookup returns CDR1 MGHDK and CDR2 SYGVNS. The CDR3 spells CASSLSDAGGEKLFF. The CDR3 nucleotides read TGTGCCAGCAGCTTGAGCGATGCAGGGGGTGAAAAACTGTTTTTT.

This clonotype was seen many times. The rearrangement uses TRBV20-1 and TRBJ1-6; 9 nucleotides agree with TRBD1. J lost 7 bases, V lost 4 bases, and 5 bases had no gene match. The CDR3 spans 14 residues. From germline, CDR1 is DFQATT and CDR2 SNEGSKA (reference sequence). DNA for the CDR3: TGCAGTGCTATGGGACAGGGCTCGAATTCACCCCTCCACTTT. This encodes CSAMGQGSNSPLHF.

The chain employs TRBV24-1 and TRBJ2-7; D perhaps matches TRBD2 (6 bases). The germline CDR1 and CDR2 sequences are KGHDR and SFDVKD. The CDR3 is made up of 12 amino acids. With 3 bases removed from V and 4 bases from J, the gap between germline ends came to 6 bases. The CDR3 coding sequence is TGTGCCACCAGTGATCGGGGGTACGAGCAGTACTTC. It yields the protein CATSDRGYEQYF.

The chain uses TRBV5-1 and TRBJ2-7; the D call may be TRBD1 or TRBD2 (5 bases each). Germline V gene data show CDR1 as SGHRS and CDR2 as YFSETQ. The CDR3 totals 14 residues. V lost 0 bases and J lost 3, with 10 bases in between. The CDR3 here is CASSLGGAGYEQYF. The DNA for the CDR3 is TGCGCCAGCAGCTTGGGAGGGGCAGGCTACGAGCAGTACTTC.

This chain connects TRBV12-3 or TRBV12-4 to TRBJ2-7; D is uncertain. V dropped 7 bases and J dropped 4 bases, with 14 bases sitting between them. The CDR3 is 13 amino acids. CDR3: CASTRSLVYEQYF. The CDR3 coding sequence is TGTGCCAGCACCCGATCTTTAGTTTACGAGCAGTACTTC.

CDR3: CAISETGIYEQYF. Written as DNA, the CDR3 is TGTGCCATCAGTGAAACAGGTATCTACGAGCAGTACTTC. The V and J genes are TRBV10-3 and TRBJ2-7, with D possibly matching TRBD1 (5 bases). This CDR3 is built from 13 residues. Trimming pared 3 bases from V and 3 bases from J, leaving 9 bases between. CDR1 and CDR2 (germline): ENHRY, SYGVKD.

This clonotype was seen repeatedly, ten times or more. This chain uses TRBV4-1 with TRBJ1-1; no clear D gene. The length of the CDR3 is 14 residues. Per germline, CDR1 MGHRA and CDR2 YSYEKL. Trimming pared 4 bases from V and 10 bases from J, leaving 19 bases between. CDR3 amino acids: CASSLDLGRYGAFF. The CDR3 coding sequence is TGCGCCAGCAGCCTAGACCTGGGGAGGTATGGAGCTTTCTTT.

The chain employs TRBV10-3 and TRBJ1-4; TRBD1 agrees at 9 bases. The germline V gene has CDR1 ENHRY and CDR2 SYGVKD. The CDR3 covers 12 residues. The trim removed 11 bases at V and 7 bases at J, leaving 5 bases unmatched. CDR3 DNA sequence: TGTGCCGGGGACAGGGCGGGTGAAAAACTGTTTTTT. Its translation is CAGDRAGEKLFF.

This clonotype was seen ten or more times. The rearrangement uses TRBV7-2 and TRBJ1-3; D unresolved. V lost 9 bases and J 9 bases, leaving 24 bases between the germline ends. The germline CDR1 and CDR2 sequences are SGHTA and FQGNSA. CDR3 size: 15 residues. The CDR3 nucleotides are TGTGCCAGTGGAGCGGGTGGCAGGTCGGGGAGCACCATATATTTT. Amino acid sequence: CASGAGGRSGSTIYF.

Many counts were recorded for this clonotype. This sequence joins TRBV7-2 and TRBJ1-6; D uncertain. V gave up 3 bases and J gave up 6 bases, with 15 bases separating them. The CDR3 consists of 16 residues. Germline assignment: CDR1 SGHTA and CDR2 FQGNSA. The CDR3 region has the DNA TGTGCCAGCAGCTTGTCGGTGGCCGATATTAATTCACCCCTCCACTTT. It codes for CASSLSVADINSPLHF.